The text below deals with one TCR beta chain. The PCR employed 60 Vbeta primers together with 13 Jbeta primers. Produced via immunoSEQ multiplex PCR; TCRdb's table is partial and in-frame only. Counted here are 110,000 or so clones, 80% occurring once; the ten biggest clones make up 6.9%. This entry comes from a study of cytomegalovirus exposure and HLA in healthy donors. Trimming left V 10 bases short and J 1 base short, with 17 bases between. Looked up from germline, CDR1 is SNHLY and CDR2 is FYNNEI. The CDR3 is 15 residues long. The sequencing input was PBMCs. V gene TRBV2 combines with J gene TRBJ2-4; possibly TRBD1 for D (5 bases). This TCR was sampled from a man aged 30-40 years in good health and CMV-seropositive. The DNA for the CDR3 is TGTGCCAACGCCTATGGTGGGGCTGCCAAAAACATTCAGTACTTC. This encodes CANAYGGAAKNIQYF.